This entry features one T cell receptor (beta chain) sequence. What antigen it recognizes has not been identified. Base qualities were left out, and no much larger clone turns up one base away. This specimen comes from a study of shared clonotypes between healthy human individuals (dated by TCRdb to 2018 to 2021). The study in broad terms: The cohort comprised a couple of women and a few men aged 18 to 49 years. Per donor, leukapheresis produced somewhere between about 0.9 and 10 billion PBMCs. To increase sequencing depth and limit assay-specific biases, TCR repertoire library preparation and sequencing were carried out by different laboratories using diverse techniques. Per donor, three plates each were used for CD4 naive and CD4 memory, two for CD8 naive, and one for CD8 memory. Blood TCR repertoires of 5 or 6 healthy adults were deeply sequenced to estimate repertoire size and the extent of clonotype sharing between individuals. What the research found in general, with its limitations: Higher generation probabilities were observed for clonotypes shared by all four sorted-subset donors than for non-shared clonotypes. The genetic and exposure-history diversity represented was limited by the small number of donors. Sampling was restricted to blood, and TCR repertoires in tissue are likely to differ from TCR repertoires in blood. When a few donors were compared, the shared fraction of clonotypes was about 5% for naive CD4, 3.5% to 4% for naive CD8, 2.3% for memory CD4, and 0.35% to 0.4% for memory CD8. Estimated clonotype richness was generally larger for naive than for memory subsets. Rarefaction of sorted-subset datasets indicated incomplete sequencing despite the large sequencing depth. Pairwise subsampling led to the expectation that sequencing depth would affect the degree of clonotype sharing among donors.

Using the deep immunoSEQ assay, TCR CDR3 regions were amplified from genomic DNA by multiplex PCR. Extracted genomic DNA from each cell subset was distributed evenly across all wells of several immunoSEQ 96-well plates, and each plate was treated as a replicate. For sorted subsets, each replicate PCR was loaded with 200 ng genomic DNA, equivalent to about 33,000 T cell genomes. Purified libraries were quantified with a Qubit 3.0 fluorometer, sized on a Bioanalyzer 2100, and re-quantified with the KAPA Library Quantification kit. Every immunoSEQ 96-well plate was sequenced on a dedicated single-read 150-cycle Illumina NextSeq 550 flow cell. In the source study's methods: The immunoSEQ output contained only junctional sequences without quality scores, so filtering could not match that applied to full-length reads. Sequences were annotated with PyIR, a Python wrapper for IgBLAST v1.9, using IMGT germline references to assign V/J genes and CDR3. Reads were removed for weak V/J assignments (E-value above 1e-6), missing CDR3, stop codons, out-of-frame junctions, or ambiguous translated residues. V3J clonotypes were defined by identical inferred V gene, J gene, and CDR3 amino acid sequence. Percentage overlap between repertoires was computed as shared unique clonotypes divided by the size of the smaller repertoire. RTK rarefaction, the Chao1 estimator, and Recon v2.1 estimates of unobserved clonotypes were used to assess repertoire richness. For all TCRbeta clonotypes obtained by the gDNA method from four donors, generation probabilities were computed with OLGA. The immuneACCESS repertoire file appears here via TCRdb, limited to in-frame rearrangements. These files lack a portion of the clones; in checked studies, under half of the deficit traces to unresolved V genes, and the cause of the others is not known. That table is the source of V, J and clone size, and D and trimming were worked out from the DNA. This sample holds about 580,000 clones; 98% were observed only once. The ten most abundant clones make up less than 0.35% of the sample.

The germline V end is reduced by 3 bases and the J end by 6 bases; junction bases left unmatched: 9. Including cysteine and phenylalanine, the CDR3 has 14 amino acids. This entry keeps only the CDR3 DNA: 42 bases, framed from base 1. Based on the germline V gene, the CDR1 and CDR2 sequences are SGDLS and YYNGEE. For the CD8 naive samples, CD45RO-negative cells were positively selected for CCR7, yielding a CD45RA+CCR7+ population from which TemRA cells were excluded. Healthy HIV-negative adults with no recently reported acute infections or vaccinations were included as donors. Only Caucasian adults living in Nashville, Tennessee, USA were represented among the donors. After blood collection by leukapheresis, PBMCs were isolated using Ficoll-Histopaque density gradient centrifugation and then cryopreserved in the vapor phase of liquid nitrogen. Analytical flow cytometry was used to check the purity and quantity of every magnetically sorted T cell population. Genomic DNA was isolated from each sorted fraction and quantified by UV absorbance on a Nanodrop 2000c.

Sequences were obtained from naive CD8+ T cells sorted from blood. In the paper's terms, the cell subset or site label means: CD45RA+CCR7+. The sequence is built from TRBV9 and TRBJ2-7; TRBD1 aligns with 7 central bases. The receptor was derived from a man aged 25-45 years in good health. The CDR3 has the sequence CASSGAGGSGEQYF. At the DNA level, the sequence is TGTGCCAGCAGCGGGGCAGGGGGAAGTGGCGAGCAGTACTTC.